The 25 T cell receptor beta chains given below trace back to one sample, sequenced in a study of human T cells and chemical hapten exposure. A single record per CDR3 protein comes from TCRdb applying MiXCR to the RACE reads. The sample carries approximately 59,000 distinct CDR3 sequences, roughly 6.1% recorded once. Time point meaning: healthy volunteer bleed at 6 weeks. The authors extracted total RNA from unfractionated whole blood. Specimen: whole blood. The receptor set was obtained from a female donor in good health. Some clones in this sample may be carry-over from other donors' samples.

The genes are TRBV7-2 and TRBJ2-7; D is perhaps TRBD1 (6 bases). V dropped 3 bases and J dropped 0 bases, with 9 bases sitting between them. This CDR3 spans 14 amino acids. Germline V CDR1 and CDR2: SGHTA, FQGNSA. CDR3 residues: CASSFDRSSYEQYF. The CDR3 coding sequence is TGTGCCAGCAGCTTCGACAGGTCCTCCTACGAGCAGTACTTC.

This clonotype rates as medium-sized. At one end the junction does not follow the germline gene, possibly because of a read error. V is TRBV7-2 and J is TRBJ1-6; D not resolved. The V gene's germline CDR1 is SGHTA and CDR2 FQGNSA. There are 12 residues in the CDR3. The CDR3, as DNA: TGTGCCAGCAGCTCCCATAATTCACCCCTCCACTTT. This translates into CASSSHNSPLHF.

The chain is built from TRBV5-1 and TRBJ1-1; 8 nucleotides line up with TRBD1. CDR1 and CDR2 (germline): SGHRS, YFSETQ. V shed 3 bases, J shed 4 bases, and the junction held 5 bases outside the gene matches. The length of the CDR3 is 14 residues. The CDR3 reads CASSSTGAATEAFF. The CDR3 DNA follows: TGCGCCAGCAGCTCGACAGGGGCGGCCACTGAAGCTTTCTTT.

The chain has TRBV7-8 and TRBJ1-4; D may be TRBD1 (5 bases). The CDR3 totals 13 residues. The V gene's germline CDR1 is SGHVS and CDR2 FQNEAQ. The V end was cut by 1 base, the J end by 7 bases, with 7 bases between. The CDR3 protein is CASSLGRVEKLFF. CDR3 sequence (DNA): TGTGCCAGCAGCTTAGGCAGGGTTGAAAAACTGTTTTTT. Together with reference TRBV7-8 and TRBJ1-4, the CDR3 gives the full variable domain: GAGVSQSPRYKVAKRGQDVALRCDPISGHVSLFWYQQALGQGPEFLTYFQNEAQLDKSGLPSDRFFAERPEGSVSTLKIQRTQQEDSAVYLCASSLGRVEKLFFGSGTQLSVL.

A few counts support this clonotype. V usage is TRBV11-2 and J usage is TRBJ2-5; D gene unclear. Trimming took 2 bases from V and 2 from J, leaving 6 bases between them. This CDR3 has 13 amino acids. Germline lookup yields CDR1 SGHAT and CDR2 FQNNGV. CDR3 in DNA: TGTGCCAGCAGCTTACCGGGTCAAGAGACCCAGTACTTC. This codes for CASSLPGQETQYF.

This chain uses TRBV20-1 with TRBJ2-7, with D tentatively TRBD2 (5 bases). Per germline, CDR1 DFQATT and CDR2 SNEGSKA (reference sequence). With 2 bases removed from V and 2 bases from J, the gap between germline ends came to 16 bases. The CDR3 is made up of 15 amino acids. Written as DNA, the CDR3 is TGCAGTGCTAGATCCGCAATCGGGGTGACCTACGAGCAGTACTTC. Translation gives CSARSAIGVTYEQYF.

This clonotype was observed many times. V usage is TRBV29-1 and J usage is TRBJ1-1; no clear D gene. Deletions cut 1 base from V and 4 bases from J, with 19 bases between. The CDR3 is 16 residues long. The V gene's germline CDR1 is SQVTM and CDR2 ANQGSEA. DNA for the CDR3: TGCAGCGTTGAAGTGATAGGGAAAACGAGCCGCACTGAAGCTTTCTTT. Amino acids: CSVEVIGKTSRTEAFF. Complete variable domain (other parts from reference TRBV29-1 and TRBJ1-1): SAVISQKPSRDICQRGTSLTIQCQVDSQVTMMFWYRQQPGQSLTLIATANQGSEATYESGFVIDKFPISRPNLTFSTLTVSNMSPEDSSIYLCSVEVIGKTSRTEAFFGQGTRLTVV.

This CDR3 is CASSSQGRTEAFF. CDR3 coding DNA: TGTGCCAGCAGCTCTCAGGGGAGGACTGAAGCTTTCTTT. This sequence joins TRBV7-2 and TRBJ1-1; possible D gene TRBD1, 6 bases. V was shortened by 4 bases and J by 5 bases, with 11 bases between the two germline ends. Germline-derived CDR1 and CDR2 are SGHTA and FQGNSA. The CDR3 loop spans 13 amino acids. The whole variable domain, filled in from reference TRBV7-2 and TRBJ1-1, reads GAGVSQSPSNKVTEKGKDVELRCDPISGHTALYWYRQSLGQGLEFLIYFQGNSAPDKSGLPSDRFSAERTGGSVSTLTIQRTQQEDSAVYLCASSSQGRTEAFFGQGTRLTVV.

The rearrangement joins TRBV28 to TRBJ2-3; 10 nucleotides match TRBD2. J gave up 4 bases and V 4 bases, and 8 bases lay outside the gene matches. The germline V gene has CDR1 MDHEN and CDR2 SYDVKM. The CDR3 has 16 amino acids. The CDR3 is CASSSPSGSGADTQYF. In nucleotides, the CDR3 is TGTGCCAGCAGTTCCCCTAGCGGGAGTGGAGCAGATACGCAGTATTTT.

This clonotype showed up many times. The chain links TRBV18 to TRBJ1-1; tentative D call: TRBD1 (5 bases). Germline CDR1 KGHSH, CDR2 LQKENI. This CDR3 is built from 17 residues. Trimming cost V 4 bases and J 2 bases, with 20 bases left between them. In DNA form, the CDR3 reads TGTGCCAGCTCACGGGATTCGTCCGGGACGGGAAACACTGAAGCTTTCTTT. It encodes CASSRDSSGTGNTEAFF.

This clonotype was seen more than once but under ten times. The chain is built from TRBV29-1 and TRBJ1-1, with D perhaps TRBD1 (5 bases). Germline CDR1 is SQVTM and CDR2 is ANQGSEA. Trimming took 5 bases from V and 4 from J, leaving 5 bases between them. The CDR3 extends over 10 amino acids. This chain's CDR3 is CSVRGTEAFF. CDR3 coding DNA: TGCAGCGTTAGGGGCACTGAAGCTTTCTTT. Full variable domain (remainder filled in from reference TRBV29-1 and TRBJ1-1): SAVISQKPSRDICQRGTSLTIQCQVDSQVTMMFWYRQQPGQSLTLIATANQGSEATYESGFVIDKFPISRPNLTFSTLTVSNMSPEDSSIYLCSVRGTEAFFGQGTRLTVV.

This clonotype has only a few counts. The CDR3 DNA follows: TGCACCAGCAGCCAACGGTTCGGTAGGCAGTATTTT. It is translated as CTSSQRFGRQYF. The chain recombines TRBV1 with TRBJ2-3. TRBV1 is deemed a pseudogene. There are 12 residues in the CDR3.

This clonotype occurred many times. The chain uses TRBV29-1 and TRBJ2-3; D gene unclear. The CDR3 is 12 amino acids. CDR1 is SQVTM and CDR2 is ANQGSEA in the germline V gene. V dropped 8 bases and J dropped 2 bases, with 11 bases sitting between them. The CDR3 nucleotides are TGCAGCTTAGTTGCGGACACAGATACGCAGTATTTT. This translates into CSLVADTDTQYF.

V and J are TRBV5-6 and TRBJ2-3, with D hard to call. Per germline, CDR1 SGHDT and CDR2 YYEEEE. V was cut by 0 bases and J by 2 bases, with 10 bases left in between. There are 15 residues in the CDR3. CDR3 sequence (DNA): TGTGCCAGCAGCTTGGCAGTGTGGCACACAGATACGCAGTATTTT. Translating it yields CASSLAVWHTDTQYF. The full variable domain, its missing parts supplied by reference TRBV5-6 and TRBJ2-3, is DAGVTQSPTHLIKTRGQQVTLRCSPKSGHDTVSWYQQALGQGPQFIFQYYEEEERQRGNFPDRFSGHQFPNYSSELNVNALLLGDSALYLCASSLAVWHTDTQYFGPGTRLTVL.

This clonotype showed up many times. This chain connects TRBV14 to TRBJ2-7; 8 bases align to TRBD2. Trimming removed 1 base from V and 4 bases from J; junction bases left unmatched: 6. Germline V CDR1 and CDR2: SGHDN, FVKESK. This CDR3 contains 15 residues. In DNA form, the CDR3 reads TGTGCCAGCAGCCAAGGACTAGCGCCAACATACGAGCAGTACTTC. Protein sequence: CASSQGLAPTYEQYF. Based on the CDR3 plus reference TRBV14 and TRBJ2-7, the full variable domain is EAGVTQFPSHSVIEKGQTVTLRCDPISGHDNLYWYRRVMGKEIKFLLHFVKESKQDESGMPNNRFLAERTGGTYSTLKVQPAELEDSGVYFCASSQGLAPTYEQYFGPGTRLTVT.

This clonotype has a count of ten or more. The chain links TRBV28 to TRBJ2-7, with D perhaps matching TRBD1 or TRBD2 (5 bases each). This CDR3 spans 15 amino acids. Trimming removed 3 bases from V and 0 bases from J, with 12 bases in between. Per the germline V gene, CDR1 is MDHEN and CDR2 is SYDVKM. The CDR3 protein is CASSLGTLVSYEQYF. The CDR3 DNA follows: TGTGCCAGCAGTTTGGGGACCCTCGTCTCCTACGAGCAGTACTTC.

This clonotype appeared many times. The DNA of the CDR3 is TGCAGCGTTGAAGTCCGGAGAGTCGACAATGAGCAGTTCTTC. Its translation: CSVEVRRVDNEQFF. The chain employs TRBV29-1 and TRBJ2-1; no definite D call. Germline loops: CDR1 SQVTM, CDR2 ANQGSEA. V was cut by 1 base and J by 5 bases, with 12 bases left in between. The CDR3 length is 14 residues.

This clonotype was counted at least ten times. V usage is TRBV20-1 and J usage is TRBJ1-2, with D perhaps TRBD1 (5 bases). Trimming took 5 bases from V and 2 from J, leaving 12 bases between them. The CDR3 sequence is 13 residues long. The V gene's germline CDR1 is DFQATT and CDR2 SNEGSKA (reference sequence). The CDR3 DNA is TGCAGTGCTGGGGGGGACGAGAACTATGGCTACACCTTC. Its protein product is CSAGGDENYGYTF.

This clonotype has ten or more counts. Written as DNA, the CDR3 is TGTGCCAGCAGAGATAGCGGGAGGACTAGCACAGATACGCAGTATTTT. This translates into CASRDSGRTSTDTQYF. The rearrangement links TRBV2 to TRBJ2-3; TRBD2 matches at 10 bases. The CDR3 length is 16 residues. From germline, CDR1 is SNHLY and CDR2 FYNNEI. The trim removed 6 bases at V and 0 bases at J, leaving 6 bases unmatched.

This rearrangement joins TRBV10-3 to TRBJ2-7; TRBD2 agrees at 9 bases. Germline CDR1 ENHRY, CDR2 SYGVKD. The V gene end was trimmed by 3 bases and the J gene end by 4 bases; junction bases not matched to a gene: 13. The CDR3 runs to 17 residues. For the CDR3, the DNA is TGTGCCATCAGTGACCCTGGGGAGCGGGAGGATCCGTACGAGCAGTACTTC. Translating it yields CAISDPGEREDPYEQYF.

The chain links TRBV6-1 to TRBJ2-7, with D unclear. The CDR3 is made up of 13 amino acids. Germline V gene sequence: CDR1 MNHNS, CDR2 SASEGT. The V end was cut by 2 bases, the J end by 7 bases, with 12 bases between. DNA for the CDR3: TGTGCCAGCAGTGAAAACTGGATCTGGGAGCAGTACTTC. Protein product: CASSENWIWEQYF.

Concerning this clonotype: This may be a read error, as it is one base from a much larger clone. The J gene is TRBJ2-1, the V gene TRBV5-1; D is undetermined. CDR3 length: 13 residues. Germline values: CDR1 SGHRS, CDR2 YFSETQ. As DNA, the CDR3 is TGCGCCAGCAGCTTGGGTTGGTACAATGGGCAGTTCTTC. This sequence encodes CASSLGWYNGQFF.

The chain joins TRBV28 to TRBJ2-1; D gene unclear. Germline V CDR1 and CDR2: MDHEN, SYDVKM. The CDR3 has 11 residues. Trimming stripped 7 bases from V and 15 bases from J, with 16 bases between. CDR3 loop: CASKTVQEMFF. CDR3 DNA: TGTGCCAGCAAGACCGTCCAAGAAATGTTCTTC.

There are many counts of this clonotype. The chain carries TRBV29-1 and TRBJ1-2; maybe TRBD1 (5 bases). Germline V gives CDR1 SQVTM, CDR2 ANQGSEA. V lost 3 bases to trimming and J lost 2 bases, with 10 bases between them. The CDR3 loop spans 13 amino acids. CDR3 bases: TGCAGCGTTGATCGGGGGGGGAACTATGGCTACACCTTC. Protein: CSVDRGGNYGYTF. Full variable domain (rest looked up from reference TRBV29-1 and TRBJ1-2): SAVISQKPSRDICQRGTSLTIQCQVDSQVTMMFWYRQQPGQSLTLIATANQGSEATYESGFVIDKFPISRPNLTFSTLTVSNMSPEDSSIYLCSVDRGGNYGYTFGSGTRLTVV.

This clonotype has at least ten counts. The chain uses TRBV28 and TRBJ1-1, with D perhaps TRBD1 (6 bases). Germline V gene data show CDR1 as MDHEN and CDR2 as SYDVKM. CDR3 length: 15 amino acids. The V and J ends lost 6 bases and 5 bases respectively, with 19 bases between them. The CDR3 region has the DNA TGTGCCAGCAGAGGGGGGGGGATCCTTGGGACTGAAGCTTTCTTT. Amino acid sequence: CASRGGGILGTEAFF.